These 23 T cell receptor beta chains were all obtained from the same sample, sequenced in a study of monozygotic twins with inflammatory bowel disease. TCRdb re-called the 5' RACE reads and catalogs CDR3 proteins one per entry, DNA excluded. Reported are 330,000 or so distinct CDR3 sequences; the ten largest clones contain roughly 2%. Specimen: blood. The receptors here all came from a human donor with ulcerative colitis or Crohn's disease, or a healthy co-twin of an affected twin (not recorded which).

The V gene is TRBV7-2, the J gene TRBJ1-2. The CDR3 contains 14 residues. Looked up from germline, CDR1 is SGHTA and CDR2 is FQGNSA. This CDR3 reads CASSPGPLDYGYTF.

The chain employs TRBV5-1 and TRBJ2-7; the D call of TRBD1 rests on TCRdb alone, since no DNA is present to check it. The CDR3 is made up of 14 amino acids. Germline V gene data show CDR1 as SGHRS and CDR2 as YFSETQ. CDR3 loop: CASSLYRGFYEQYF.

This chain uses TRBV7-9 with TRBJ2-7; the D gene TCRdb calls, TRBD1, cannot be checked with no DNA. The germline CDR1 and CDR2 sequences are SEHNR and FQNEAQ (reference sequence). This CDR3 has 15 amino acids. This CDR3 is CASTRRGFSTYEQYF. The variable domain in full, with the rest retrieved from reference TRBV7-9 and TRBJ2-7, is DTGVSQNPRHKITKRGQNVTFRCDPISEHNRLYWYRQTLGQGPEFLTYFQNEAQLEKSRLLSDRFSAERPKGSFSTLEIQRTEQGDSAMYLCASTRRGFSTYEQYFGPGTRLTVT.

This rearrangement joins TRBV5-1 to TRBJ2-5. Germline V lookup: CDR1 SGHRS, CDR2 YFSETQ. CDR3 size: 14 residues. The CDR3 here is CASSSGASQETQYF.

This chain joins TRBV24-1 and TRBJ2-1; TCRdb proposes TRBD1, but this gene call is untestable without DNA. The length of the CDR3 is 14 residues. Per the germline V gene, CDR1 is KGHDR and CDR2 is SFDVKD. The CDR3 protein is CATQAGAGGNEQFF.

CDR3 amino acids: CAIRPAYVGANVLTF. The V and J genes are TRBV10-3 and TRBJ2-6; the TCRdb call, TRBD1, lacks DNA for checking. Per germline, CDR1 ENHRY and CDR2 SYGVKD. The CDR3 is made up of 15 amino acids.

V usage is TRBV12-3 or TRBV12-4 and J usage is TRBJ2-3; TCRdb's assignment of TRBD1 cannot be checked, as there is no DNA. The CDR3 length is 14 residues. CDR3: CASSPHGTGDTQYF.

The V call is TRBV4-3, the J call TRBJ1-2; TCRdb's D call of TRBD1 is untestable without DNA. Germline CDR1 and CDR2: LGHNA and YSLEER. There are 15 residues in the CDR3. This CDR3 reads CASSQVGGTTYGYTF.

This sequence joins TRBV29-1 and TRBJ2-5; checking the TCRdb D call of TRBD1 is not possible without DNA. Per germline, CDR1 SQVTM and CDR2 ANQGSEA. The CDR3 spans 16 residues. The CDR3 protein is CSADLKPVGAQETQYF.

V and J are TRBV7-9 and TRBJ1-1; TCRdb indicates TRBD1, and absent DNA this call remains unverified. The CDR3 spans 12 residues. Per the germline V gene, CDR1 is SEHNR and CDR2 is FQNEAQ (reference sequence). This chain's CDR3 is CASSFTGTKDFF.

The chain couples TRBV7-9 to TRBJ1-1; there is no DNA to check the TCRdb D call of TRBD1. Germline CDR1 is SEHNR and CDR2 is FQNEAQ (reference sequence). The CDR3 is 14 residues long. The CDR3: CASSPQETNTEAFF.

This chain joins TRBV7-2 and TRBJ2-7. Germline CDR1 SGHTA, CDR2 FQGNSA. The CDR3 is made up of 14 amino acids. The CDR3 protein is CASSLFSLSYEQYF.

The J gene is TRBJ2-1, the V gene TRBV4-1; as DNA is missing, the TRBD2 call by TCRdb cannot be tested. CDR3 length: 13 amino acids. Germline values: CDR1 MGHRA, CDR2 YSYEKL. The CDR3 sequence is CASSPREGNEQFF.

The chain recombines TRBV19 with TRBJ2-2; TCRdb selects TRBD1, and the lack of DNA leaves this call unchecked. The CDR3 runs 15 residues. Germline V gene sequence: CDR1 LNHDA, CDR2 SQIVND (reference sequence). CDR3 amino acids: CASRKEAGNTGELFF.

The J gene is TRBJ2-7, the V gene TRBV2. Germline CDR1 and CDR2: SNHLY and FYNNEI. The CDR3 contains 13 residues. The CDR3 reads CASSEDGDYEQYF.

The chain carries TRBV7-2 and TRBJ2-5; without DNA, the TCRdb call of TRBD1 cannot be checked. Germline lookup yields CDR1 SGHTA and CDR2 FQGNSA. CDR3 length: 15 amino acids. The CDR3 protein is CASNGLRSRQETQYF.

The chain has TRBV12-3 or TRBV12-4 and TRBJ1-1; TCRdb calls TRBD1, which cannot be checked without DNA. The CDR3 runs to 12 residues. This CDR3 reads CASSLTGGEAFF.

The rearrangement uses TRBV12-3 or TRBV12-4 and TRBJ1-2; as DNA is missing, the TRBD1 call by TCRdb cannot be tested. The length of the CDR3 is 11 residues. Here the CDR3 reads CASTKGYGYTF.

The chain couples TRBV28 to TRBJ2-7; lacking DNA, the TRBD1 call made by TCRdb goes unchecked. From germline, CDR1 is MDHEN and CDR2 SYDVKM. The CDR3 is 16 amino acids. CDR3 amino acids: CASSLFGGTKSYEQYF. The whole variable domain, remainder taken from reference TRBV28 and TRBJ2-7, is DVKVTQSSRYLVKRTGEKVFLECVQDMDHENMFWYRQDPGLGLRLIYFSYDVKMKEKGDIPEGYSVSREKKERFSLILESASTNQTSMYLCASSLFGGTKSYEQYFGPGTRLTVT.

This rearrangement joins TRBV5-1 to TRBJ2-1; the D gene TCRdb calls, TRBD2, cannot be checked with no DNA. Germline CDR1 SGHRS, CDR2 YFSETQ. CDR3 length equals 16 residues. Here the CDR3 reads CASSWTTSGTYNEQFF.

This sequence joins TRBV6-1 and TRBJ2-2; lacking DNA, the TRBD1 call made by TCRdb goes unchecked. The germline V gene encodes CDR1 MNHNS and CDR2 SASEGT. The CDR3 extends over 16 amino acids. The CDR3 is CASATVPGAGTGELFF.

V and J are TRBV20-1 and TRBJ2-2. Germline values: CDR1 DFQATT, CDR2 SNEGSKA (reference sequence). This CDR3 has 14 amino acids. CDR3 in amino acids: CSARYLTNTGELFF.

The chain combines TRBV4-1 with TRBJ2-7. This CDR3 contains 16 residues. CDR1 is MGHRA and CDR2 is YSYEKL in the germline V gene. The CDR3 is CASSQDPAPSNYEQYF.